This passage covers 19 T cell receptor beta chains from one sample sequenced in a study of T cell responses to AZD1222 COVID-19 vaccine. Clones were sequenced by immunoSEQ multiplex PCR, and TCRdb holds only the in-frame ones, with some missing. The sample has 180,000 or so clones; more than 70% are singletons. This sample comprised peripheral blood, obtained 28 days after the second AZD1222 dose. All receptors derive from an adult who received the AZD1222 COVID-19 vaccine.

The chain recombines TRBV7-9 with TRBJ1-1; 8 bases align to TRBD1. The junction had 5 bases not matched to a gene; V was cut back by 5 bases and J by 3 bases. The CDR3 extends over 14 amino acids. From germline, CDR1 is SEHNR and CDR2 FQNEAQ (reference sequence). CDR3 sequence (DNA): TGTGCCAGCAGCCACGGACAGGGTTACACTGAAGCTTTCTTT. This codes for CASSHGQGYTEAFF.

This chain uses TRBV10-3 with TRBJ1-2; 8 nucleotides align to TRBD1. V lost 8 bases, J lost 3 bases, and 5 bases stayed unmatched. The V gene's germline CDR1 is ENHRY and CDR2 SYGVKD. The CDR3 covers 13 residues. The CDR3 spells CAIGRGRDYGYTF. The CDR3 DNA is TGTGCCATCGGCAGGGGGCGAGACTATGGCTACACCTTC.

V and J are TRBV3-1 (or the pseudogene TRBV3-2) and TRBJ2-3; D unclear. Germline V gene lookup returns CDR1 LGHDT and CDR2 YNNKEL (reference sequence). Between the trimmed V and J ends, which lost 1 base and 3 bases, there was a span of 8 bases. CDR3 length: 14 amino acids. In DNA, the CDR3 is TGTGCCAGCAGCCAAGTTTACGGTACAGATACGCAGTATTTT. The encoded protein is CASSQVYGTDTQYF.

The V call is TRBV6-5, the J call TRBJ2-5; no firm D call. Germline V gives CDR1 MNHEY, CDR2 SVGAGI. The V gene lost 0 bases and the J gene lost 5 bases, with 13 bases spanning the gap. This CDR3 has 15 residues. CDR3 sequence (DNA): TGTGCCAGCAGTTACTCGACGGGTTTTGGGGAGACCCAGTACTTC. It specifies CASSYSTGFGETQYF.

The V gene is TRBV7-2, the J gene TRBJ2-3; a possible D gene is TRBD2 (5 bases). Trimming removed 1 base from V and 2 bases from J, with 16 bases in between. Germline V lookup: CDR1 SGHTA, CDR2 FQGNSA. This CDR3 has 17 amino acids. Here the CDR3 reads CASSLVGQAVYTDTQYF. CDR3 DNA: TGTGCCAGCAGCTTAGTGGGCCAAGCGGTCTACACAGATACGCAGTATTTT.

The chain links TRBV12-3 or TRBV12-4 to TRBJ1-2; D is uncertain. The V end lost 5 bases, the J end lost 8 bases, and 15 bases lay between the germline ends. This CDR3 has 13 amino acids. CDR3 amino acids: CASSPTPTEGYTF. The CDR3 nucleotides are TGTGCCAGCAGTCCTACACCGACGGAGGGCTACACCTTC.

V and J are TRBV6-5 and TRBJ2-2; 8 nucleotides match TRBD2. The CDR3 runs 16 residues. The V gene's germline CDR1 is MNHEY and CDR2 SVGAGI. Trimming took 0 bases from V and 4 from J; bases not matched to a gene: 4. For the CDR3, the DNA is TGTGCCAGCAGTTACTCGCTGCTAGCGGGCACCGGGGAGCTGTTTTTT. This encodes CASSYSLLAGTGELFF.

The chain couples TRBV5-4 to TRBJ1-1; D call uncertain. CDR1 is SGHNT and CDR2 is YYREEE in the germline V gene (reference sequence). The V and J ends lost 4 bases and 7 bases respectively, with 8 bases between them. The CDR3 consists of 11 residues. The CDR3 region has the DNA TGTGCCAGCAGCGCCCAGAATGAAGCTTTCTTT. Translating it yields CASSAQNEAFF. Based on the CDR3 plus reference TRBV5-4 and TRBJ1-1, the full variable domain is ETGVTQSPTHLIKTRGQQVTLRCSSQSGHNTVSWYQQALGQGPQFIFQYYREEENGRGNFPPRFSGLQFPNYSSELNVNALELDDSALYLCASSAQNEAFFGQGTRLTVV.

The V and J genes are TRBV15 and TRBJ2-7, with TRBD2 as a possible D gene (6 bases). CDR1 and CDR2 from the germline V gene are LNHNV and YYDKDF (reference sequence). This CDR3 has 15 amino acids. V dropped 5 bases and J dropped 5 bases, with 19 bases sitting between them. The CDR3: CATSSRVGTGNEQYF. CDR3 bases: TGTGCCACCAGCTCCCGGGTGGGGACTGGTAACGAGCAGTACTTC.

The V gene is TRBV27, the J gene TRBJ2-7; 9 bases line up with TRBD1. The germline CDR1 and CDR2 sequences are MNHEY and SMNVEV (reference sequence). CDR3 length equals 15 residues. V was pared by 5 bases and J by 6 bases, with 11 bases of the junction left unmatched. CDR3 nucleotide sequence: TGTGCCAGCAGTCACCGGGACAGGGCGGCGGGCGAGCAGTACTTC. Translation gives CASSHRDRAAGEQYF.

The genes are TRBV7-2 and TRBJ2-1, with 12 bases identical to TRBD2. Germline trimming cut 5 bases from V and 7 bases from J; bases unmatched to any gene: 9. Per the germline V gene, CDR1 is SGHTA and CDR2 is FQGNSA. CDR3 length: 16 residues. DNA for the CDR3: TGTGCCAGCAGCGCCAGACTAGCGGGAGTTCAAAATGAGCAGTTCTTC. It specifies CASSARLAGVQNEQFF.

The gene calls are TRBV6-5 and TRBJ2-1, with a tentative D call TRBD2 (6 bases). The germline CDR1 and CDR2 sequences are MNHEY and SVGAGI. The CDR3 has 13 residues. V gave up 6 bases and J gave up 8 bases, with 14 bases separating them. The CDR3 nucleotides read TGTGCCAGCAGGCTCGGGGGACCCCATGAGCAGTTCTTC. This sequence encodes CASRLGGPHEQFF.

The V call is TRBV10-3, the J call TRBJ1-4; 7 bases are shared with TRBD1. Germline CDR1 reads ENHRY; CDR2 reads SYGVKD. With 2 bases clipped from V and 9 bases from J, the junction kept 9 bases outside the gene matches. This CDR3 contains 15 residues. Here the CDR3 DNA reads TGTGCCATCAGTGAGATGACAGGGAGGATGAAAAAACTGTTTTTT. The encoded protein is CAISEMTGRMKKLFF.

This chain connects TRBV10-3 to TRBJ2-7; 9 nucleotides line up with TRBD2. Per germline, CDR1 ENHRY and CDR2 SYGVKD. This CDR3 has 13 amino acids. V lost 8 bases to trimming and J lost 1 base; unmatched junction nucleotides: 3. The CDR3 region has the DNA TGTGCCATCGCGACTAGCGGATCCTACGAGCAGTACTTC. Translation gives CAIATSGSYEQYF.

For this clone: Other DNA sequences in the same sample also yield this CDR3. The chain is built from TRBV27 and TRBJ2-2; no clear D. The CDR3 is 12 residues long. Germline V CDR1 and CDR2: MNHEY, SMNVEV (reference sequence). Trimming left V 4 bases short and J 2 bases short, with 2 bases between. In DNA form, the CDR3 reads TGTGCCAGCAGTTCAAACACCGGGGAGCTGTTTTTT. Translation: CASSSNTGELFF.

The chain recombines TRBV19 with TRBJ2-1, with D possibly matching TRBD1 (6 bases). CDR1 LNHDA and CDR2 SQIVND come from the germline V gene (reference sequence). V was pared by 4 bases and J by 0 bases, with 10 bases between. The CDR3 has 15 amino acids. The CDR3 bases are TGTGCCAGTAGTAACACAGGGAGCTCCTACAATGAGCAGTTCTTC. It yields the protein CASSNTGSSYNEQFF.

V and J are TRBV11-2 and TRBJ1-2; 11 bases are a match to TRBD1. After removal of 5 bases from V and 4 bases from J, the junction contained 9 bases not matched to a gene. The CDR3 contains 16 residues. Germline V gives CDR1 SGHAT, CDR2 FQNNGV. CDR3 nucleotides: TGTGCCAGCAGCCCTCCCGGGACAGGGGGTTCCTATGGCTACACCTTC. Translation gives CASSPPGTGGSYGYTF. Full variable domain (missing parts from reference TRBV11-2 and TRBJ1-2): EAGVAQSPRYKIIEKRQSVAFWCNPISGHATLYWYQQILGQGPKLLIQFQNNGVVDDSQLPKDRFSAERLKGVDSTLKIQPAKLEDSAVYLCASSPPGTGGSYGYTFGSGTRLTVV.

This sequence joins TRBV18 and TRBJ1-2; D gene uncertain. Trimming stripped 2 bases from V and 4 bases from J, with 17 bases between. CDR3 length equals 16 residues. CDR1 and CDR2 (germline): KGHSH, LQKENI. CDR3 region: CASSPSGLARVYGYTF. The CDR3 DNA reads TGTGCCAGCTCACCATCCGGCCTCGCCCGGGTCTATGGCTACACCTTC.

This chain joins TRBV7-3 and TRBJ2-1; D perhaps matches TRBD1 (5 bases). The CDR3 extends over 16 amino acids. Germline V gene sequence: CDR1 SGHTA, CDR2 FQGTGA. The V end lost 5 bases, the J end lost 7 bases, and 21 bases lay between the germline ends. CDR3 in amino acids: CASSPQGLGPRNEQFF. The CDR3 coding sequence is TGTGCCAGCAGCCCCCAGGGCCTGGGGCCTCGGAATGAGCAGTTCTTC. The variable domain in full, completed from reference TRBV7-3 and TRBJ2-1, reads GAGVSQTPSNKVTEKGKYVELRCDPISGHTALYWYRQSLGQGPEFLIYFQGTGAADDSGLPNDRFFAVRPEGSVSTLKIQRTERGDSAVYLCASSPQGLGPRNEQFFGPGTRLTVL.